This TCR beta chain is drawn from a study of PD-L1 blockade in urothelial cancer. Study in general: Of 28 to 35 patients, twenty-five were males with bladder-origin urothelial cancer. Study-wide points: Better survival was predicted when blood TCR clonality before treatment fell below the median.

Patient sample counts ranged from 1 to 8, pretreatment and on-treatment. About this clone: Its antigen is still unknown.

The CDR3 has 15 amino acids. The germline CDR1 and CDR2 sequences are SGHRS and YFSETQ. The germline V and J ends were trimmed by 3 bases and 0 bases, with 9 bases remaining between them. Each PCR reaction had synthetic TCR analog templates spiked into it. This table comes from immunoSEQ multiplex PCR, and its TCRdb copy is limited to in-frame clones, with some not included. The sample lists tens of thousands of clones, roughly nine tenths seen once, with 5% to 6% in the top ten. This chain joins TRBV5-1 and TRBJ1-4; D remains unclear. This specimen was PBMCs, taken around atezolizumab (anti-PD-L1) treatment. The sequence was obtained from a woman in her 70s with urothelial cancer. The DNA for the CDR3 is TGCGCCAGCAGCTCGAGCGGGGCAACTAATGAAAAACTGTTTTTT. It codes for CASSSSGATNEKLFF.